This note documents a single T cell receptor (beta chain) sequence. Its antigen is currently not known. Base qualities are not at hand, and no much larger clone is one base apart. Libraries were prepared through the immunoSEQ multiplex PCR assay. The immuneACCESS repertoire file appears here via TCRdb, limited to in-frame rearrangements. These files lack a portion of the clones; in checked studies, under half of the deficit traces to unresolved V genes, and the cause of the others is not known. The sample yields about 150,000 clones; around nine tenths were counted once. Less than 5% of the sample goes to the ten largest clones. The CDR3 runs 14 amino acids, cysteine and phenylalanine included. The CDR3 DNA has 42 bases and is translated from base 1. For CDR1 and CDR2, the germline V gene (reference sequence) lists MNHEY and SMNVEV. Compared with germline, V lacks 6 bases and J lacks 3 bases; bases without a gene match: 5.

The data originate from a study of control samples from healthy donors and cancer patients (TCRdb year 2020). Here the chain combines TRBV27 and TRBJ2-7; TRBD2 agrees with 10 junctional bases. This clonotype was obtained from a man aged 25 to 40 in good health. Source material: blood. The nucleotide sequence reads TGTGCCAGCAGCCAGCGGGAGGGTTACTACGAGCAGTACTTC. Translated, this gives CASSQREGYYEQYF.